A single T cell receptor beta chain is shown here with its context. The table lists this clonotype with a count of one. The clone's antigen remains unknown. No much larger clonotype is one base removed from it; base qualities were not supplied. One read alone is weak evidence. The source of the sample is a study of vaccination and CD4 T cells after COVID-19 (dated by TCRdb to the early 2020s). Some background on the complete study: SARS-CoV-2 positivity had been established in the convalescent patients by nasal swab PCR, and mild disease was recorded in about 9 of these patients and severe disease in one. The convalescent cohort included six males and four females, with two Hispanic individuals, seven Caucasians, two Asians and one multiracial person. Participants received two doses of either the Pfizer-BioNTech BNT162b2 vaccine (n=8) or the Moderna mRNA-1273 vaccine (n=2). Post-COVID blood samples were collected from convalescent patients a median of around 96 days after diagnosis, with a range of roughly 35 to 170 days. Post-vaccine blood samples were collected a median of about 72 days after the second vaccine dose, ranging from roughly 12 to 250 days. A few convalescent patients gave samples both early after vaccination (day 14) and late after vaccination (days 161 to 241). Culture stimuli were overlapping spike peptide pools from SARS-CoV-2 and from the common cold coronaviruses HCoV-NL63, HCoV-OC43 and HCoV-229E. Control cultures used a CEFX viral epitope pool as positive control, an HIV-1 Nef peptide pool as negative control, or no peptide. In roughly 11 COVID-19 convalescent patients and 4 infection-naive healthy vaccine recipients, the spike-specific CD4+ TCR repertoire before mRNA vaccination was compared with the repertoire after mRNA vaccination.

The time point label, as the study defines it: late sampling 161 to 241 days after vaccination in a few convalescent patients. The sample's treatment or condition, from its label and the paper: approximately 9-day PBMC culture with coronavirus spike peptide pools or control peptides (ViraFEST assay). The ViraFEST assay was used in the study, in which antigen-specific T cells were expanded with peptide pools and expanded clonotypes were subsequently identified by TCR sequencing. The positive SARS-CoV-2 PCR tests of the convalescent patients were dated from March to December 2020, before the Alpha, Beta and Delta variants emerged in the United States. PBMCs were cultured at fewer than 2.5 million per well in IMDM supplemented with around 5.5% human AB serum and 9.5 to 10 IU/ml IL-2, with roughly 10 ug/ml peptide pools added. On days 3 and 7, half of the culture medium was replaced with fresh IL-2-containing medium. After around 10 days of culture, CD4+ T cells were isolated by negative selection using the EasySep CD4+ T cell isolation kit. Ficoll-Paque Plus gradient centrifugation was used to isolate PBMCs from whole blood, and the isolated PBMCs were then either used fresh or cryopreserved at -140C. In general, triplicate wells were set up for every culture condition.

The library was made by PCR. At the Johns Hopkins FTIC core, DNA from the cultured CD4+ T cells underwent TCR sequencing with the Oncomine TCR Beta short-read assay. Genomic DNA was extracted from the cultured CD4+ T cells with the QIAamp micro DNA kit. The Oncomine TCR Beta libraries from cultured CD4+ T cells were pooled using unique dual indexes and then sequenced on an Illumina iSeq 100. Per the original workflow: Non-productive sequences were removed, and CDR3s that did not start with C, did not end with F or W, or were shorter than 7 amino acids were discarded. The MANAFEST web application identified antigen-specific clonotypes by comparing peptide-stimulated wells against reference wells and other culture wells. Positive clones required FDR below 0.05, an odds ratio above 5, and productive frequency above 0.1% in at least two of three replicate wells. Cross-reactive clonotypes were defined as significantly expanded in both SARS-CoV-2 spike wells and at least one common cold coronavirus spike condition. Levenshtein distances (stringdist) and unrooted phylogenetic trees (ape) in R version 3.6.1 were used to assess CDR3 homology. TCRdb passed the public sequencing reads through fastp at Q25 and MiXCR, retaining productive beta sequences. Rows are unified per CDR3 protein, each entry keeping the most common DNA and genes. TCRdb, not the original authors, processed these V and J calls. This sample holds around 16,000 distinct CDR3 sequences; around 55% were observed only once. Approximately 15% of the sample belongs to the ten largest clones.

The CDR3 runs 14 residues from the cysteine to the phenylalanine. Only CDR3 DNA is held: 42 bases, read in frame from base 1. At the junction V is shortened by 4 bases and J by 2 bases, with 13 bases in between. Reading the germline V gene gives CDR1 SGHTS and CDR2 YDEGEE. Results the study describes overall, beyond this receptor: Relatively few convalescent patients were included in the study, and early timepoints after natural infection were not analyzed. Of the vaccine-specific clones found in convalescent patients, nearly all (304 of 307) were mono-reactive for SARS-CoV-2 spike instead of being cross-reactive with common cold coronaviruses. The median count of SARS-CoV-2-reactive clonotypes went up from 20 to 25 after infection to 35 to 40 after vaccination, although the change was not significant. Among convalescent patients, a median roughly 90% of the SARS-CoV-2-reactive clones seen after vaccination appeared only after vaccination, which suggests priming specific to the vaccine.

This specimen consisted of CD4+ T cells from blood, cultured in vitro, obtained about 7 months after SARS-CoV-2 vaccination. The receptor was isolated from a human donor who had recovered from COVID-19. Here the chain combines TRBV5-8 and TRBJ2-7; the D gene is possibly TRBD2, with 5 bases matching. The DNA reads as follows: TGTGCCAGCAGCATAGGACTTTACGCCTACGAGCAGTACTTC. This sequence encodes CASSIGLYAYEQYF.